A selection of T cell receptor beta chains follows, all from one sample in a study of CD8 T cells in ankylosing spondylitis. TCRdb re-called the 5' RACE reads through MiXCR, storing one row per CDR3 protein. Counted here are more than 250,000 distinct CDR3 sequences, around 10% occurring once; the ten biggest clones make up around 8.4%. The sample taken for sequencing was blood, either unsorted or a sorted T cell fraction (not recorded which). The source of these receptors is a female donor with ankylosing spondylitis or in good health (not recorded which). CDR3s leave out the opening cysteine and the closing phenylalanine or tryptophan. Fields, in order: V gene, CDR3 length, J gene, CDR3 protein.

TRBV28,11,TRBJ1-5,ASSFVMDQPQH
TRBV20-1,12,TRBJ1-6,SARDWAGGSPLH
TRBV5-1,11,TRBJ1-2,ASSQDSNYGYT
TRBV4-1,12,TRBJ1-2,ASSQDEQFYGYT
TRBV28,12,TRBJ2-3,ASSRSGRTDTQY
TRBV28,13,TRBJ2-3,ASRGTSGITDTQY
TRBV15,15,TRBJ2-1,ATSRDFRASGGNEQF
TRBV29-1,13,TRBJ2-3,SVVQAASSTDTQY
TRBV6-1,14,TRBJ1-4,ASTSNVAATNEKLF
TRBV12-3/TRBV12-4,12,TRBJ1-4,ASSPGSVNEKLF
TRBV18,15,TRBJ2-7,ASTGTGGSWGLHEQY
TRBV7-9,13,TRBJ1-2,ASSSPTGTVDGYT
TRBV6-2/TRBV6-3,12,TRBJ2-1,ASKRAGYYNEQF
TRBV7-2,11,TRBJ2-3,ASSLSHTDTQY